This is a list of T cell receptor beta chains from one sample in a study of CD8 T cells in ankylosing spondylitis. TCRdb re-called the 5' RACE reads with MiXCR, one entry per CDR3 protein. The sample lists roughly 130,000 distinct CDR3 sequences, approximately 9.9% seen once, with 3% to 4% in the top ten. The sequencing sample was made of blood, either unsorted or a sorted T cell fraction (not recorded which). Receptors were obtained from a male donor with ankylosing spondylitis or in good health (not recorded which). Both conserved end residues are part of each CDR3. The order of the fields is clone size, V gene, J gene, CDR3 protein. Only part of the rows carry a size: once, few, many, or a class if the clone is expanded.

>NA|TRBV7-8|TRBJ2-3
CASSKGLAGGPDTQYF
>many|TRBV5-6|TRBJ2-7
CASSEALGTNSYEQYF
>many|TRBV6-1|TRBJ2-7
CASSRRLGIYEQYF
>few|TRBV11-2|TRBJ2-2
CASSLRQGSLGTGELFF
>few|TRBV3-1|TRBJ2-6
CASSQVLRSSGANVLTF
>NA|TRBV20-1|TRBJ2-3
CSARDYRESWSDTQYF
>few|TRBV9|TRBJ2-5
CASSVGSTGGRETQYF
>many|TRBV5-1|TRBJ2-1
CASSPEGVHNEQFF
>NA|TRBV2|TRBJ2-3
CASSLTGVAGGITDTQYF
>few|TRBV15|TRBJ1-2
CATSRELSDRGRYGYTF
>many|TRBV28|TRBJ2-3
CASSLESTIGTDTQYF
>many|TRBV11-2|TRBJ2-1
CASSLGAGRAYNEQFF
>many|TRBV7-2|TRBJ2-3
CASSLGVLGTDTQYF
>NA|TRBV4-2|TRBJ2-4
CASSQITTGAKNIQYF
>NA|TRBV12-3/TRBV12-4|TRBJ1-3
CASSLGARSSGNTIYF
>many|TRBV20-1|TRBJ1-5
CSAATGQPQHF
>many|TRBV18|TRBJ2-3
CASSQTAGTSGIKGAIADTQYF
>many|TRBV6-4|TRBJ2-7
CASSETSGEVFKQYF
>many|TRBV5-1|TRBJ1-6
CASSLAGMYNSPLHF
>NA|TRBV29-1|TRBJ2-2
CSVGLGLYTGELFF
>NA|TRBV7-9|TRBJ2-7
CASSLWTGVGEQYF
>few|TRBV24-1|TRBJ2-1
CATSDNSVGHEQFF
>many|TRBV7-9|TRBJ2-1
CASSKLAGVDNEQFF
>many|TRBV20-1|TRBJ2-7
CSAAPGQGSLTTLSYEQYF
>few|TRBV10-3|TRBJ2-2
CASSESAAATNTGELFF
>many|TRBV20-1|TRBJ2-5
CSARSGARGWETQYF
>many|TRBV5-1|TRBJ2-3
CASRTTSGDTDTQYF
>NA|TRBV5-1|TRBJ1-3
CASSLGPNSGNTIYF
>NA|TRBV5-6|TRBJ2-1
CASSSGTGRHEQFF
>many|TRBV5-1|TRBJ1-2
CASSRDLALYGYTF
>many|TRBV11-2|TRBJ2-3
CASSLVAGTSVTDTQYF
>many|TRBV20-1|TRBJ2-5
CSADGGQEETQYF
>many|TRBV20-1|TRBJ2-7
CSARRTLAYEQYF